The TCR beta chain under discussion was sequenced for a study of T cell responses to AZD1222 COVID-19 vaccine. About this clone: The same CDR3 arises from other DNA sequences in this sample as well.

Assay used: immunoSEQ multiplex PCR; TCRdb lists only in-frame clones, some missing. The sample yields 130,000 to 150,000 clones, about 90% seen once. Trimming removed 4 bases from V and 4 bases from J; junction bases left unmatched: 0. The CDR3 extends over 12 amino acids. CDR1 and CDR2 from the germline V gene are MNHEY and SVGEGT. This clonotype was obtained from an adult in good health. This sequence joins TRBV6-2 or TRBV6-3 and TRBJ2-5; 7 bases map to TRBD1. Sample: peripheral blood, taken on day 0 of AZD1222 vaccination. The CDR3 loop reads CASSSGGETQYF. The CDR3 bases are TGTGCCAGCAGTTCAGGGGGAGAGACCCAGTACTTC.